These 22 T cell receptor beta chains were sequenced from one sample in a study of blood T cell repertoires in COVID-19. Measured with immunoSEQ multiplex PCR; TCRdb has only the in-frame clones, and not every one. The sample shows roughly 250,000 clones, around nine tenths of them seen only once. Sequenced sample: PBMCs or T cells enriched from blood (not recorded which). The source is a woman in her late teens or twenties who had recovered from COVID-19.

The CDR3 protein is CASSLLGGGRVTDTQYF. CDR3 coding DNA: TGTGCCAGCAGTTTATTAGGGGGCGGGAGGGTGACAGATACGCAGTATTTT. The chain is built from TRBV27 and TRBJ2-3; TRBD2 aligns across 9 bases. In germline, CDR1 is MNHEY, CDR2 SMNVEV (reference sequence). CDR3 length equals 17 residues. V lost 1 base to trimming and J lost 3 bases; unmatched junction nucleotides: 8.

The chain couples TRBV24-1 to TRBJ2-3; D gene unclear. V lost 1 base, J lost 1 base, and 8 bases lay in between. The CDR3 consists of 15 residues. Germline V gene sequence: CDR1 KGHDR, CDR2 SFDVKD. The CDR3 bases are TGTGCCACCAGTGATTTTTCCCGTGGCACAGATACGCAGTATTTT. This gives the protein CATSDFSRGTDTQYF.

V and J are TRBV9 and TRBJ2-3; D remains ambiguous. Per the germline V gene, CDR1 is SGDLS and CDR2 is YYNGEE. The CDR3 runs to 14 residues. Trimming took 3 bases from V and 0 from J, leaving 8 bases between them. The DNA for the CDR3 is TGTGCCAGCAGCGATCGGCGGAGCACAGATACGCAGTATTTT. Protein sequence: CASSDRRSTDTQYF.

V is TRBV18 and J is TRBJ2-3; no firm D call. Germline V CDR1 and CDR2: KGHSH, LQKENI. This CDR3 spans 18 amino acids. The ends were cut back, 3 bases at V and 2 bases at J, with 21 bases in the middle. CDR3 sequence (DNA): TGTGCCAGCTCACCCGCTCCAAGTGCCAGGTATAACACAGATACGCAGTATTTT. Its translation: CASSPAPSARYNTDTQYF. Full variable domain (outside the CDR3, taken from reference TRBV18 and TRBJ2-3): NAGVMQNPRHLVRRRGQEARLRCSPMKGHSHVYWYRQLPEEGLKFMVYLQKENIIDESGMPKERFSAEFPKEGPSILRIQQVVRGDSAAYFCASSPAPSARYNTDTQYFGPGTRLTVL.

The V gene is TRBV28, the J gene TRBJ2-5; 8 bases map to TRBD1. Germline lookup yields CDR1 MDHEN and CDR2 SYDVKM. Losses at the gene ends were 2 bases for V and 5 bases for J; bases not matched to a gene: 4. The CDR3 loop spans 14 amino acids. The CDR3 loop is CASSLPQGAETQYF. The CDR3 DNA follows: TGTGCCAGCAGTTTACCCCAGGGGGCCGAGACCCAGTACTTC.

The genes are TRBV15 and TRBJ1-2, with TRBD1 matching 7 bases. Unmatched junction bases numbered 5, after V lost 3 bases and J lost 4 bases. Germline assignment: CDR1 LNHNV and CDR2 YYDKDF (reference sequence). The CDR3 loop spans 14 amino acids. In DNA, the CDR3 is TGTGCCACCAGCAGTAACAGGGGTGGCTATGGCTACACCTTC. The encoded protein is CATSSNRGGYGYTF.

This clone appeared a few times. The chain is built from TRBV24-1 and TRBJ2-7, with 9 bases matching TRBD1. V lost 7 bases and J lost 5; bases outside the gene matches: 8. Germline V gene lookup returns CDR1 KGHDR and CDR2 SFDVKD. There are 14 residues in the CDR3. CDR3 sequence (DNA): TGTGCCACCAGCCCCCGGACAGGGGAGGACGAGCAGTACTTC. This sequence encodes CATSPRTGEDEQYF.

By share, this clone ranks as medium-sized. The chain carries TRBV6-6 and TRBJ2-5; D unclear. This CDR3 has 13 residues. V shed 2 bases and J shed 5 bases, with 9 bases lying between them. The germline V gene has CDR1 MNHNY and CDR2 SVGAGI (reference sequence). This CDR3 reads CASSYEEIETQYF. CDR3 nucleotides: TGTGCCAGCAGTTACGAGGAAATTGAGACCCAGTACTTC.

The chain joins TRBV9 to TRBJ1-5; D is uncertain. V lost 1 base and J lost 2, with 4 bases in between. Per germline, CDR1 SGDLS and CDR2 YYNGEE. This CDR3 region has 13 residues. The CDR3 DNA reads as TGTGCCAGCAGCGTAACAGGCAATCAGCCCCAGCATTTT. The encoded protein is CASSVTGNQPQHF.

The chain is built from TRBV10-1 and TRBJ1-1; D is unresolved. This CDR3 contains 13 residues. CDR1 WNHNN and CDR2 SYGVQD come from the germline V gene (reference sequence). With 8 bases removed from V and 2 bases from J, the gap between germline ends came to 12 bases. CDR3 in DNA: TGCGCCAGCGCGGCGAAAGTAAACACTGAAGCTTTCTTT. Protein sequence: CASAAKVNTEAFF.

The gene calls are TRBV5-5 and TRBJ1-3; 9 positions match TRBD1. This CDR3 comprises 15 residues. V was clipped by 3 bases and J by 4 bases; unmatched bases: 5. The germline CDR1 and CDR2 sequences are SGHKS and YYEKEE (reference sequence). CDR3 DNA sequence: TGTGCCAGCAGCTCACAGGGGGCTAAAGGAAACACCATATATTTT. Its protein is CASSSQGAKGNTIYF.

The chain combines TRBV6-5 with TRBJ1-5; a weak D match, TRBD1 (5 bases). In germline, CDR1 is MNHEY, CDR2 SVGAGI. The CDR3 runs 13 residues. V was cut by 6 bases and J by 4 bases, with 10 bases left in between. CDR3 sequence: CASSETENQPQHF. The DNA for the CDR3 is TGTGCCAGCAGCGAGACAGAGAATCAGCCCCAGCATTTT.

The chain employs TRBV6-6 and TRBJ2-7; 14 bases line up with TRBD2. The CDR3 consists of 17 residues. Losses at the gene ends were 5 bases for V and 1 base for J; bases not matched to a gene: 7. The germline gives CDR1 MNHNY, CDR2 SVGAGI (reference sequence). The CDR3 DNA follows: TGTGCCAGCAGTCCCGGACTAGCGGGAGGTCCTTCCTACGAGCAGTACTTC. It yields the protein CASSPGLAGGPSYEQYF.

The chain carries TRBV12-3 or TRBV12-4 and TRBJ1-2; D ambiguous. V lost 8 bases and J lost 2, with 12 bases in between. This CDR3 comprises 13 residues. The chain's CDR3 is CASSRGRNYGYTF. The CDR3 bases are TGTGCCAGCTCCCGGGGTAGGAACTATGGCTACACCTTC.

This sequence joins TRBV27 and TRBJ2-6, with D possibly matching TRBD1 (5 bases). The CDR3 totals 14 residues. The germline V gene encodes CDR1 MNHEY and CDR2 SMNVEV (reference sequence). The V end was cut by 8 bases, the J end by 1 base, with 9 bases between. CDR3 DNA sequence: TGTGCCAGCTGGGGCGGTTCTGGGGCCAACGTCCTGACTTTC. It is translated as CASWGGSGANVLTF.

The V gene is TRBV7-2, the J gene TRBJ2-3, with D possibly being TRBD2 (6 bases). The CDR3 totals 17 residues. V shed 1 base and J shed 4 bases, with 18 bases lying between them. Germline values: CDR1 SGHTA, CDR2 FQGNSA. The CDR3 DNA follows: TGTGCCAGCAGCTTAGTCGGTGGACTACGGCTCCCAGATACGCAGTATTTT. Its translation is CASSLVGGLRLPDTQYF. The variable domain in full, with the rest retrieved from reference TRBV7-2 and TRBJ2-3, is GAGVSQSPSNKVTEKGKDVELRCDPISGHTALYWYRQSLGQGLEFLIYFQGNSAPDKSGLPSDRFSAERTGGSVSTLTIQRTQQEDSAVYLCASSLVGGLRLPDTQYFGPGTRLTVL.

The rearrangement joins TRBV11-2 to TRBJ2-1, with D tentatively TRBD2 (6 bases). Trimming pared 5 bases from V and 8 bases from J, leaving 22 bases between. Germline values: CDR1 SGHAT, CDR2 FQNNGV. The CDR3 runs 16 residues. CDR3 DNA sequence: TGTGCCAGCAGCCTAGGACTACATCTGAGGAACCATGAGCAGTTCTTC. Its protein is CASSLGLHLRNHEQFF.

This clone was detected a few times. The rearrangement links TRBV7-2 to TRBJ2-7; 9 nucleotides match TRBD1. The V gene's germline CDR1 is SGHTA and CDR2 FQGNSA. J gave up 3 bases and V 5 bases, and 5 bases lay outside the gene matches. CDR3 length: 14 residues. For the CDR3, the DNA is TGTGCCAGCAGCCCTGGGACAGGGAACTACGAGCAGTACTTC. Residues: CASSPGTGNYEQYF.

V is TRBV28 and J is TRBJ2-7; 9 positions agree with TRBD2. J lost 7 bases, V lost 5 bases, and 9 bases had no gene match. The germline CDR1 and CDR2 sequences are MDHEN and SYDVKM. The CDR3 runs 14 residues. CDR3 region: CASSLSGSSREQYF. CDR3 sequence (DNA): TGTGCCAGCAGTCTTAGCGGGAGTTCCCGGGAGCAGTACTTC.

This sequence joins TRBV12-3 or TRBV12-4 and TRBJ2-5; no definite D call. The CDR3 is 13 amino acids. Trimming pared 3 bases from V and 5 bases from J, leaving 10 bases between. CDR3 amino acids: CASSFAGAETQYF. In nucleotides, the CDR3 is TGTGCCAGCAGTTTCGCAGGCGCGGAGACCCAGTACTTC.

The DNA of the CDR3 is TGTGCCACCCACTTCTTTGTACAGAATTCACCCCTCCACTTT. It codes for CATHFFVQNSPLHF. J is TRBJ1-6 and V is TRBV6-5, with unresolved D. Germline V CDR1 and CDR2: MNHEY, SVGAGI. The CDR3 runs to 14 residues. V lost 10 bases, J lost 7 bases, and 17 bases lay in between.

The V call is TRBV28, the J call TRBJ1-1; the D gene is possibly TRBD1 (6 bases). With 5 bases removed from V and 4 bases from J, the gap between germline ends came to 17 bases. The CDR3 is made up of 15 amino acids. Germline V lookup: CDR1 MDHEN, CDR2 SYDVKM. The CDR3 loop reads CASSRPTGRATEAFF. For the CDR3, the DNA is TGTGCCAGCAGTCGCCCTACAGGGAGGGCCACTGAAGCTTTCTTT.